The rows below give T cell receptor beta chains drawn from one sample of a study of identifying expanded T cells in peripheral blood. Measured with immunoSEQ multiplex PCR; TCRdb has only the in-frame clones, and not every one. The sample holds about 130,000 clones; 86% are singletons and the top ten take 7.5% to 8.5%. The sequencing input was blood. These receptors came from a person between 18 and 75 years old in good health. CDR3s include the opening cysteine and the closing phenylalanine or tryptophan. D genes are given only for firm matches. Part of the rows lack a size; the others show once, few, many or a class for expanded clones.

TRBJ2-7 TRBV7-2 . . CASSFTVTAPIYEQYF TGTGCCAGCAGCTTTACGGTGACAGCTCCCATCTACGAGCAGTACTTC
TRBJ1-6 TRBV19 TRBD1 . CASSVQGASYNSPLHF TGTGCCAGTAGTGTACAGGGGGCTTCCTATAATTCACCCCTCCACTTT
TRBJ2-3 TRBV4-1 . . CASSQVPSDRDTQYF TGCGCCAGCAGCCAAGTCCCTAGCGATCGTGATACGCAGTATTTT
TRBJ1-2 TRBV4-1 . . CASRRIQLGTNFNYGYTF TGCGCCAGCCGCAGGATACAGCTTGGGACGAATTTTAACTATGGCTACACCTTC
TRBJ2-5 TRBV10-3 TRBD1 . CATSGGQGGETQYF TGTGCCACGTCAGGGGGACAGGGAGGAGAGACCCAGTACTTC
TRBJ2-7 TRBV30 . . CALATGAYEQYF TGTGCCTTGGCGACAGGCGCCTACGAGCAGTACTTC
TRBJ2-7 TRBV28 . . CASSWVTAREQYF TGTGCCAGCAGTTGGGTGACAGCGCGGGAGCAGTACTTC
TRBJ1-2 TRBV5-6 TRBD1 . CASSSRRTGSNYGYTF TGTGCCAGCAGCTCGAGACGGACAGGGTCGAACTATGGCTACACCTTC
TRBJ2-3 TRBV18 . . CASSRLGGRPDTQYF TGTGCCAGCTCACGCCTAGGGGGGCGCCCAGATACGCAGTATTTT
TRBJ1-1 TRBV2 . . CASLDVAEAFF TGTGCCAGTCTGGATGTTGCTGAAGCTTTCTTT
TRBJ1-1 TRBV5-5 . . CASSRTGTAFF TGTGCCAGCAGCCGTACAGGGACGGCTTTCTTT
TRBJ2-7 TRBV19 . . CASSMGTATYEQYF TGTGCCAGTAGTATGGGAACGGCTACCTACGAGCAGTACTTC
TRBJ2-1 TRBV4-1 TRBD1 . CASSPSGTDPLPHYNEQFF TGCGCCAGCAGCCCATCCGGGACAGACCCATTACCACACTACAATGAGCAGTTCTTC
TRBJ1-4 TRBV4-3 . . CASSQDSMAGSFEKLFF TGCGCCAGCAGCCAAGATTCGATGGCAGGGTCTTTTGAAAAACTGTTTTTT
TRBJ2-1 TRBV5-1 TRBD2 . CASSSLSGGSFNEQFF TGCGCCAGCAGCTCCTTGAGCGGGGGGTCTTTCAATGAGCAGTTCTTC
TRBJ1-1 TRBV19 TRBD1 . CASRPNRGLTEAFF TGTGCCAGTAGACCTAACAGGGGGCTCACTGAAGCTTTCTTT
TRBJ2-3 TRBV30 . . CAWSVPPDTQYF TGTGCCTGGAGTGTTCCCCCAGATACGCAGTATTTT
TRBJ1-2 TRBV28 . . CASLGASDYGYTF TGTGCCAGCTTAGGGGCGTCCGACTATGGCTACACCTTC
TRBJ2-3 TRBV5-1 . . CASSFTNPRTDTQYF TGCGCCAGCAGCTTTACTAACCCTCGCACAGATACGCAGTATTTT
TRBJ1-2 TRBV6-6 . few CASREGDGTNYGYTF TGTGCCAGCAGGGAAGGGGACGGCACTAACTATGGCTACACCTTC
TRBJ1-4 TRBV2 . . CASSVNRVGNEKLFF TGTGCCAGCAGTGTCAACAGGGTCGGTAATGAAAAACTGTTTTTT
TRBJ2-3 TRBV30 TRBD2 . CAWTNGGGTTDTQYF TGTGCCTGGACAAACGGGGGGGGTACCACAGATACGCAGTATTTT
TRBJ2-7 TRBV7-8 . . CASSLSSDYEQYF TGTGCCAGCAGCCTTTCTAGCGACTACGAGCAGTACTTC
TRBJ2-7 TRBV28 . . CASSLVSVDEQYF TGTGCCAGCAGTTTAGTTAGCGTCGACGAGCAGTACTTC
TRBJ2-7 TRBV29-1 . . CSVEDPGVRYEQYF TGCAGCGTTGAAGATCCCGGGGTTCGTTACGAGCAGTACTTC
TRBJ1-1 TRBV10-3 . . CAISESQGDETFF TGTGCCATCAGTGAGTCTCAGGGCGACGAAACTTTCTTT
TRBJ1-4 TRBV2 . few CATWNEKLFF TGTGCTACGTGGAATGAAAAACTGTTTTTT